One TCR beta chain is described in this entry. The sample originates from a study of blood T cell repertoires in COVID-19. Study-level background: Acute and convalescent COVID-19 specimens originated in the United States, Italy and Spain.

V lost 0 bases and J lost 1; bases outside the gene matches: 6. The CDR3 runs 18 residues. Looked up from germline, CDR1 is MGHRA and CDR2 is YSYEKL. The authors' processing: Amplification of reference gene primers provided the estimated nucleated cell counts. The repertoire was sequenced with immunoSEQ multiplex PCR; TCRdb's copy has only in-frame clones and lacks some. The V and J calls and the clone size are those of that table, but D and trimming were determined from the DNA. Here the sample spans 150,000 or so clones, roughly 90% being singletons. V and J are TRBV4-1 and TRBJ1-5, with TRBD1 identical over 10 bases. The material sequenced was peripheral blood. This receptor was identified in a man aged 50 to 60 with acute or convalescent COVID-19. The CDR3 loop reads CASSQDGTGARSNQPQHF. The CDR3 bases are TGCGCCAGCAGCCAAGATGGGACAGGGGCTAGGAGCAATCAGCCCCAGCATTTT.